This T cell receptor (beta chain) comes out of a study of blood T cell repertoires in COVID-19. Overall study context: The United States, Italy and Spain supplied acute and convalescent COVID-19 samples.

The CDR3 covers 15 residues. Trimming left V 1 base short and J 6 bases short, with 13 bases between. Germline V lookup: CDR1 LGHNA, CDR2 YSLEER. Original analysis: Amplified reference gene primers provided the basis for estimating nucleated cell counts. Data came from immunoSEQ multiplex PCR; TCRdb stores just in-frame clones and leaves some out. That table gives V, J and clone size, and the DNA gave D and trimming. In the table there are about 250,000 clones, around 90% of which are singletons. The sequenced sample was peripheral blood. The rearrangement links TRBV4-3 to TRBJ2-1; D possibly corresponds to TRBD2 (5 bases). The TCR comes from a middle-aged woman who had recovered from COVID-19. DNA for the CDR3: TGCGCCAGCAGCCAAGGAGGGCTAGTCGGCAATGAGCAGTTCTTC. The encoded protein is CASSQGGLVGNEQFF.